Below, 3 T cell receptor beta chains from the same sample are listed, as sequenced in a study of blood T cells in healthy people across ages. Through a sample-barcoded 5' primer and a J-beta primer mix, a second PCR was run for roughly 6 to 12 cycles. Each CDR3 protein is one row after TCRdb ran MiXCR on the 5' RACE reads. There are some 1.4 million distinct CDR3 sequences in the sample; roughly 40% occur only once, and 7% to 9% lies in the top ten. Specimen: blood. The receptors were gathered from a woman aged 18-29 years in good health.

This clonotype has just one count. The chain links TRBV27 to TRBJ2-4, with 14 bases fitting TRBD2. The better agreement between TRBJ2-7 and the DNA end casts doubt on the J call. The CDR3 contains 17 residues. Germline V gives CDR1 MNHEY, CDR2 SMNVEV (reference sequence). CDR3 in amino acids: CASSRTGTSGSHYEQYF. In DNA form, the CDR3 reads TGTGCCAGCAGTCGAACAGGGACTAGCGGGAGTCACTACGAGCAGTACTTC.

V is TRBV27 and J is TRBJ2-3; D gene ambiguous. Germline CDR1 MNHEY, CDR2 SMNVEV (reference sequence). The CDR3 is made up of 14 amino acids. Trimming left V 5 bases short and J 8 bases short, with 17 bases between. CDR3 in amino acids: CASSPWPAQSTQYF. The CDR3 DNA reads TGTGCCAGCAGTCCATGGCCAGCTCAGAGTACGCAGTATTTT.

This clonotype was detected a few times. This sequence joins TRBV9 and TRBJ2-1; perhaps TRBD1 as D (6 bases). Germline CDR1 is SGDLS and CDR2 is YYNGEE. CDR3 length: 14 amino acids. V was trimmed by 6 bases and J by 8 bases, leaving 18 bases between them. Here the CDR3 DNA reads TGTGCCAGCAACGGACACACAGGGCGATATGAGCAGTTCTTC. Its translation: CASNGHTGRYEQFF.